This is a list of T cell receptor beta chains from one sample in a study of control samples from healthy donors and cancer patients. Generated by immunoSEQ multiplex PCR, the TCRdb table keeps only in-frame clones and is missing some. The sample carries 100,000 to 110,000 clones, more than 85% recorded once. The sample was blood. These receptors were collected from a woman between 50 and 59 years old in good health. Both conserved end residues are part of each CDR3. D genes are given only for firm matches. The size field is filled for only some rows; it gives once, few, many or a size class.

J,size,D,V,CDR3,DNA
TRBJ2-1,once,NA,TRBV6-2/TRBV6-3,CASSPYPGQRRTYNEQFF,TGTGCCAGCAGCCCCTACCCCGGACAGAGGAGGACCTACAATGAGCAGTTCTTC
TRBJ1-4,NA,TRBD1,TRBV19,CASSINWESWGQINEKLFF,TGTGCCAGTAGTATAAATTGGGAAAGCTGGGGACAGATTAATGAAAAACTGTTTTTT
TRBJ2-2,NA,NA,TRBV29-1,CSVRLGWGGQFF,TGCAGCGTCCGCCTAGGGTGGGGTGGGCAGTTTTTT
TRBJ1-6,NA,TRBD1,TRBV18,CASSPQGAPSSYNSPLHF,TGTGCCAGCTCACCTCAGGGGGCACCAAGCTCCTATAATTCACCCCTCCACTTT
TRBJ2-7,NA,NA,TRBV9,CASSYSGMGVLQYF,TGTGCCAGCAGCTACTCCGGGATGGGGGTCTTACAGTACTTC
TRBJ2-3,NA,NA,TRBV7-3,CASSFPPGAQYF,TGTGCCAGCAGCTTCCCCCCGGGAGCGCAGTATTTT
TRBJ2-3,NA,TRBD2,TRBV7-3,CASSLLAGTDTQYF,TGTGCCAGCAGCTTACTAGCGGGGACAGATACGCAGTATTTT
TRBJ1-2,NA,TRBD1,TRBV5-4,CASSLDGEGRGRGYTF,TGTGCCAGCAGCTTGGATGGGGAAGGCAGGGGGCGCGGCTACACCTTC
TRBJ1-6,NA,NA,TRBV25-1,CASKGPDNSPLHF,TGTGCCAGCAAGGGGCCCGATAATTCACCCCTCCACTTT
TRBJ2-5,NA,NA,TRBV11-2,CASSTGETQYF,TGTGCCAGCAGCACCGGGGAGACCCAGTACTTC
TRBJ2-1,NA,TRBD1,TRBV4-3,CASSHSSRQGKFF,TGCGCCAGCAGCCACTCCTCTCGACAGGGGAAGTTCTTC
TRBJ1-1,NA,NA,TRBV14,CASSPPGTEAFF,TGTGCCAGCAGCCCTCCTGGCACTGAAGCTTTCTTT
TRBJ1-2,NA,NA,TRBV12-3/TRBV12-4,CASSLMTAYGYTF,TGTGCCAGCAGTTTGATGACGGCCTATGGCTACACCTTC
TRBJ1-1,NA,NA,TRBV20-1,CSASRGGSGTEAFF,TGCAGTGCTAGTAGGGGGGGCTCTGGCACTGAAGCTTTCTTT
TRBJ2-4,NA,NA,TRBV6-5,CASTGDKNIQYF,TGTGCCAGCACCGGGGACAAAAACATTCAGTACTTC
TRBJ2-5,NA,NA,TRBV4-2,CASSQTWGGGPVETQYF,TGTGCCAGCAGCCAAACCTGGGGAGGGGGCCCAGTGGAGACCCAGTACTTC
TRBJ2-2,NA,NA,TRBV4-3,CASSPGPFTGELFF,TGCGCCAGCAGCCCCGGGCCTTTCACCGGGGAGCTGTTTTTT
TRBJ2-1,NA,NA,TRBV7-6,CASSLARGPRGEQFF,TGTGCCAGCAGCTTAGCGCGCGGGCCGCGGGGTGAGCAGTTCTTC
TRBJ2-5,NA,NA,TRBV6-5,CASSSLVSVETQYF,TGTGCCAGCAGTTCCTTAGTGTCGGTCGAGACCCAGTACTTC
TRBJ1-1,NA,TRBD1,TRBV10-3,CATVGQGNTEAFF,TGTGCCACCGTCGGACAGGGAAACACTGAAGCTTTCTTT
TRBJ1-3,NA,NA,TRBV7-9,CASSLGGVVGNTIYF,TGTGCCAGCAGCTTAGGGGGGGTAGTCGGAAACACCATATATTTT
TRBJ2-4,NA,TRBD2,TRBV7-9,CASSQAGGRGNIQYF,TGTGCCAGCAGCCAGGCGGGGGGGCGCGGGAACATTCAGTACTTC
TRBJ2-3,NA,NA,TRBV29-1,CSVVRVSDTQYF,TGCAGCGTTGTCAGGGTTTCAGATACGCAGTATTTT
TRBJ2-1,NA,NA,TRBV19,CASSTPLNEQFF,TGTGCCAGTAGTACCCCCCTCAATGAGCAGTTCTTC
TRBJ2-7,once,NA,TRBV6-6,CASSYSVYEQYF,TGTGCCAGCAGTTACTCGGTTTACGAGCAGTACTTC
TRBJ1-5,NA,NA,TRBV5-6,CASSPGGDYQPQHF,TGTGCCAGCAGCCCCGGAGGGGATTATCAGCCCCAGCATTTT
TRBJ2-4,NA,NA,TRBV3-1/TRBV3-2,CAPSTREMAKNIQYF,TGTGCTCCCTCCACTCGAGAAATGGCCAAAAACATTCAGTACTTC
TRBJ2-2,NA,NA,TRBV5-6,CASSRGQFANTGELFF,TGTGCCAGCAGTCGCGGACAGTTTGCGAACACCGGGGAGCTGTTTTTT
TRBJ2-1,NA,NA,TRBV5-1,CASSLGVVNEQFF,TGCGCCAGCAGCTTGGGAGTGGTAAATGAGCAGTTCTTC
TRBJ1-2,NA,NA,TRBV6-6,CASSYPLGGQDYGYTF,TGTGCCAGCAGTTACCCCCTTGGGGGGCAGGACTATGGCTACACCTTC
TRBJ1-5,NA,NA,TRBV29-1,CSALGENSNQPQHF,TGCAGCGCCTTGGGGGAAAATAGCAATCAGCCCCAGCATTTT
TRBJ2-7,NA,TRBD2,TRBV2,CASSGLAGSYEQYF,TGTGCCAGCAGCGGACTAGCGGGGTCCTACGAGCAGTACTTC
TRBJ2-6,NA,NA,TRBV19,CASLGAPTGANVLTF,TGTGCCAGCCTCGGGGCGCCTACGGGGGCCAACGTCCTGACTTTC
TRBJ2-5,NA,NA,TRBV7-8,CASSLTQGQETQYF,TGTGCCAGCAGCTTAACCCAGGGACAAGAGACCCAGTACTTC
TRBJ2-5,NA,NA,TRBV9,CASSVEGFETQYF,TGTGCCAGCAGCGTAGAAGGGTTTGAGACCCAGTACTTC
TRBJ1-2,NA,TRBD1,TRBV7-2,CASSLGRQGVYGYTF,TGTGCCAGCAGCTTAGGACGACAGGGGGTCTATGGCTACACCTTC
TRBJ2-2,NA,NA,TRBV2,CASSDRLITGELFF,TGTGCCAGCAGTGACCGACTAATCACCGGGGAGCTGTTTTTT
TRBJ2-2,once,NA,TRBV9,CASSSGGHNTGELFF,TGTGCCAGCAGCTCCGGAGGACATAACACCGGGGAGCTGTTTTTT
TRBJ2-1,few,NA,TRBV11-2,CASSYSNNEQFF,TGTGCCAGCAGCTATAGTAACAATGAGCAGTTCTTC
TRBJ1-3,once,TRBD1,TRBV28,CASKPDRVGNTIYF,TGTGCCAGCAAACCAGACAGGGTTGGAAACACCATATATTTT
TRBJ2-3,NA,NA,TRBV12-2,CASRLDTGLADTQYF,TGTGCAAGTCGCTTAGATACAGGGTTAGCAGATACGCAGTATTTT
TRBJ1-2,NA,NA,TRBV5-4,CASSWDSYGYTF,TGTGCCAGCAGCTGGGACTCCTATGGCTACACCTTC
TRBJ2-7,NA,NA,TRBV4-1,CASSQDDRAGGYEQYF,TGCGCCAGCAGCCAAGACGACAGGGCGGGGGGTTACGAGCAGTACTTC
TRBJ1-5,once,NA,TRBV19,CASSISQFSNQPQHF,TGTGCCAGTAGTATCTCACAGTTTAGCAATCAGCCCCAGCATTTT
TRBJ2-7,NA,NA,TRBV29-1,CSAIARQGFDEQYF,TGCAGCGCCATTGCCCGGCAGGGTTTCGACGAGCAGTACTTC
TRBJ2-6,NA,NA,TRBV27,CASSLGRSGANVLTF,TGTGCCAGCAGTTTAGGCCGATCTGGGGCCAACGTCCTGACTTTC
TRBJ1-6,NA,NA,TRBV19,CASSSRAANSPLHF,TGTGCCAGTAGTTCCCGGGCCGCTAATTCACCCCTCCACTTT